This TCR beta chain was recovered during a study of T cells in women clearing cervical HPV infection. Study summary: Cases were women with histologically confirmed HPV16-related CIN3 or worse, including a couple of invasive cancers. No precancer developed; the control's incident HPV16 infection cleared within 12 months.

Assay: immunoSEQ multiplex PCR; the TCRdb copy retains only in-frame clones and omits some. Its table lists about 34,000 clones. The CDR3 runs to 18 residues. The germline V gene has CDR1 SGHVS and CDR2 FNYEAQ. A remark on this clone: The read stops 3 residues short of the end of the CDR3; the missing end is completed from the germline J gene.

This rearrangement joins TRBV7-6 to TRBJ1-2; 9 bases fit TRBD1. This TCR was sampled from a woman aged 18 to 75 with a cervical HPV16 infection that either progressed to CIN3+ or cleared (not recorded which). Sequencing used blood buffy coat. The DNA read from the CDR3 is TGTGCCAGCAGCTGGGGCCTTGGGACAGGGCCCCGCACAGATACC. This sequence encodes CASSWGLGTGPRTDT. The full-length CDR3 reads as CASSWGLGTGPRTDTYTF.